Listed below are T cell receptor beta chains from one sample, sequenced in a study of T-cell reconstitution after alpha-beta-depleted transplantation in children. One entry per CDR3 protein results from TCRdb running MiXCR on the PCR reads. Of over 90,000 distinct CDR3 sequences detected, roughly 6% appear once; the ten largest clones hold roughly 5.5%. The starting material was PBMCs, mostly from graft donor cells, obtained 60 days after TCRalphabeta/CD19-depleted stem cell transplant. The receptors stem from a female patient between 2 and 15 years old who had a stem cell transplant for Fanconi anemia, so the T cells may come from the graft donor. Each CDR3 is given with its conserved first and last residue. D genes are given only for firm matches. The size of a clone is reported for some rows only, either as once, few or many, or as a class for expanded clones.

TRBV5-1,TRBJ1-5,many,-,TGCGCCAGCAGCTTGACAGGGCGCAATCAGCCCCAGCATTTT,CASSLTGRNQPQHF
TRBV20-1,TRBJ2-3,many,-,TGCAGTGCTCCGAGGGGCACAGATACGCAGTATTTT,CSAPRGTDTQYF
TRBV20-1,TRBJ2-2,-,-,TGCAGTGCTAGCTACCGGGCCTCTTACACCGGGGAGCTGTTTTTT,CSASYRASYTGELFF
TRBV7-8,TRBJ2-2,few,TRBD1,TGTGCCAGCAGCCCTCTTAAAGGGACAGCGAACACCGGGGAGCTGTTTTTT,CASSPLKGTANTGELFF
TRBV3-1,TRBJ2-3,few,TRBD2,TGTGCCAGCAGCCAGGAGCGGGGGGGCGAAGATACGCAGTATTTT,CASSQERGGEDTQYF
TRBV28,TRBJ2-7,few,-,TGTGCCAGCACCCGGAGCCTACTAGTCCTAGGGGAGCAGTACTTC,CASTRSLLVLGEQYF
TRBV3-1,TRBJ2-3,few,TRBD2,TGTGCCAGCAGCCAAGAACCCAGCGGGACGACAGATACGCAGTATTTT,CASSQEPSGTTDTQYF
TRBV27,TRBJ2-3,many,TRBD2,TGTGCCAGCAGTTCCGGGACTAGCGGGGTGGGAGATACGCAGTATTTT,CASSSGTSGVGDTQYF
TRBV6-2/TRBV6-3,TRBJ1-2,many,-,TGTGCCAGCAGTTACTCCGGGGTCCCCACAGGAGGCTACACCTTC,CASSYSGVPTGGYTF
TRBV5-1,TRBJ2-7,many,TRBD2,TGCGCAAGCGGGGGGCGCTACTACGAGCAGTACTTC,CASGGRYYEQYF
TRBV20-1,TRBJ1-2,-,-,TGCAGTGCTAGAGATACGACCGGACATTCAATCTATGGCTACACCTTC,CSARDTTGHSIYGYTF
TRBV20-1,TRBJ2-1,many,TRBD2,TGCAGCCCTCTAGCGGGATGGTACAATGAGCAGTTCTTC,CSPLAGWYNEQFF
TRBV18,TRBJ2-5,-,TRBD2,TGTGCCAGCTCACCGCGGACTAGCGGGGGACAAGAGACCCAGTACTTC,CASSPRTSGGQETQYF
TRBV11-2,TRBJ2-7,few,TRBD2,TGTGCCAGCAGCTTAGCTAGCGGGATGTACGAGCAGTACTTC,CASSLASGMYEQYF